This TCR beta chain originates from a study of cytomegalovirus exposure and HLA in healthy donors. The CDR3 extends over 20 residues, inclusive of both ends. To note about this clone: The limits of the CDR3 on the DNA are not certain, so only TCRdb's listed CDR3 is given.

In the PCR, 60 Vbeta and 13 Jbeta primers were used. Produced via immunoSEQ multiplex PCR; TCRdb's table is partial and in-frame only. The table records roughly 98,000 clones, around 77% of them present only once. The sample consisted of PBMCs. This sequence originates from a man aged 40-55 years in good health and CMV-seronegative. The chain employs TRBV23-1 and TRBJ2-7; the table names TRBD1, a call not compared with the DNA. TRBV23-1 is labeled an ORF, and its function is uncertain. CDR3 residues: CASSQSILVMPGEASYEQYF.